Listed here is a single TCR beta chain. The entry originates in a study of CD8 T cells in Susac syndrome. Reverse transcription of roughly 0.5 to 1 ug RNA was performed with random hexamers. TCRdb reanalysed the immunoSEQ multiplex PCR reads using MiXCR and keeps one entry per CDR3 protein. The table includes roughly 220,000 distinct CDR3 sequences, about 95% detected once. Looked up from germline, CDR1 is MNHEY and CDR2 is SMNVEV (reference sequence). The CDR3 totals 16 residues. V lost 2 bases to trimming and J lost 5 bases; unmatched junction nucleotides: 9. The sample taken for sequencing was CD4+ T cells from PBMCs. The TCR originated in a human donor with Susac syndrome. The rearrangement uses TRBV27 and TRBJ2-5, with 9 bases fitting TRBD2. The CDR3 nucleotides read TGTGCCAGCAGTTTAAACATAGCGGGGGCAGGGGAGACCCAGTACTTC. Protein product: CASSLNIAGAGETQYF.